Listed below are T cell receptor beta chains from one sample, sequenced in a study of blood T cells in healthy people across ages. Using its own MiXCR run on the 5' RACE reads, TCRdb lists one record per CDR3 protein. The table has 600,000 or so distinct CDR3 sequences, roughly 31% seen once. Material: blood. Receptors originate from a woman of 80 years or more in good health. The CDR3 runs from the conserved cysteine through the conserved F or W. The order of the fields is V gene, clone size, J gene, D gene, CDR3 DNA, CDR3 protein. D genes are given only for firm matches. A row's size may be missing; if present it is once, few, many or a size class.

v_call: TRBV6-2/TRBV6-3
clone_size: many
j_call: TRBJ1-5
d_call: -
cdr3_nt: TGTGCCAGCAGATCCACCGGGACAAGGGGCGGCCAGCCCCAGCATTTT
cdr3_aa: CASRSTGTRGGQPQHF

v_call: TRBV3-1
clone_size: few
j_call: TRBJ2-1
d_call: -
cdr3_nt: TGTGCCAGCAGCCAAGGTCGGGATGAGCGGTTCTTC
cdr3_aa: CASSQGRDERFF

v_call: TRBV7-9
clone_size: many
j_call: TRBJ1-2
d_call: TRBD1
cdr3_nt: TGTGCCAGCAGCTCGGGACAGGGAAAAAACTATGGCTACACCTTC
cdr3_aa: CASSSGQGKNYGYTF

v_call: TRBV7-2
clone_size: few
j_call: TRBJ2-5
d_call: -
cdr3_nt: TGTGCCAGCAGCTTAGTTGGGGGGCAGCTCCAAGAGACCCAGTACTTC
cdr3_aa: CASSLVGGQLQETQYF

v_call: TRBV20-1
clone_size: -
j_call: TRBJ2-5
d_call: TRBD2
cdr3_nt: TGCAGTGTTAGATCCCTAGCGGGGCTAAATATTGAGTACTTC
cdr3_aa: CSVRSLAGLNIEYF

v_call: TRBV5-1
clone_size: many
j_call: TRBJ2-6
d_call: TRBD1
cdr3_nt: TGCGCCAGCAGGGACAGGGCTACTGGGGCCAACGTCCTGACTTTC
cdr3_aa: CASRDRATGANVLTF

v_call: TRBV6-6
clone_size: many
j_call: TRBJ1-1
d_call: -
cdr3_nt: TGTGCCAGCAGTTACACGGCGAACACTGAAGCTTTCTTT
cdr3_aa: CASSYTANTEAFF

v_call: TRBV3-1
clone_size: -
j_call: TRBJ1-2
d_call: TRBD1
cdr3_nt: TGTGCCAGCAGCCAAATGCTTGCCGGGACAGGGGGTGGTGGCTACACCTTC
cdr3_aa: CASSQMLAGTGGGGYTF

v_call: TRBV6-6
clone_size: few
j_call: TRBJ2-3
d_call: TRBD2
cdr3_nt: TGTGCCAGCAGTTACACTAGCGGGGGGGCCGGAGATACGCAGTATTTT
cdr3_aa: CASSYTSGGAGDTQYF

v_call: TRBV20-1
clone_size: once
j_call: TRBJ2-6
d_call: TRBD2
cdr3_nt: TGCAGTGCTAGAGATCCCCGGACTAGCGGGAAGAGGAGTGCCAACGTCCTGACTTTC
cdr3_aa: CSARDPRTSGKRSANVLTF

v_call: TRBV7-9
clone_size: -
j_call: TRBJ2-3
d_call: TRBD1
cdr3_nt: TGTGCCAGCAGCTCTGGAGGACAGGCAGATACGCAGTATTTT
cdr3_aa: CASSSGGQADTQYF

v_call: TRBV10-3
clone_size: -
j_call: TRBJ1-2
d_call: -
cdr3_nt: TGTGCCATCAGTGAGGCAGGGAGGGTTGGACGGGATGGCTGCACCTTC
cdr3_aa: CAISEAGRVGRDGCTF

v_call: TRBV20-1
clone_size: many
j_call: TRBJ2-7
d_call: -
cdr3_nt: TGCAGTGGGCAGGCCCTACGCAGCGAGCAGTACTTC
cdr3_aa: CSGQALRSEQYF

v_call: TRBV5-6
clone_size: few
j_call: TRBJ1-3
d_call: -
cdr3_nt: TGTGCCAGCAGCTTCGGACCGCCGCGAAACACCATATATTTT
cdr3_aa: CASSFGPPRNTIYF

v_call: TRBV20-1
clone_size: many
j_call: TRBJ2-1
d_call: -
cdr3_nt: TGCAGTGCTAGACTACGGGATGGGGGTTACAATGAGCAGTTCTTC
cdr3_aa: CSARLRDGGYNEQFF

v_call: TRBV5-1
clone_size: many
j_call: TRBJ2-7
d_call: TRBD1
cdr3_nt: TGCGCCAGCAGCTTGGGGGGCTCGGGGACAGAAACCTTGGAGCAGTACTTC
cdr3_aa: CASSLGGSGTETLEQYF

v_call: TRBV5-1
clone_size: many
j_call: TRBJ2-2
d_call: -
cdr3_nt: TGCGCCAGCAGCTTGGGCCTCGGGACGGTGAACACCGGGGAGCTGTTTTTT
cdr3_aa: CASSLGLGTVNTGELFF

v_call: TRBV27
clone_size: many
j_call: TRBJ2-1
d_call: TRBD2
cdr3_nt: TGTGCCAGCAGCGGGACTAGCGGGGGGGCAAGGGAGCAGTTCTTC
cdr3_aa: CASSGTSGGAREQFF

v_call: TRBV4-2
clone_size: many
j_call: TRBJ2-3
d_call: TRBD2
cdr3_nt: TGTGCCAGCAGCCTGCGACTAGCGGGTGATAGGGATACGCAGTATTTT
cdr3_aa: CASSLRLAGDRDTQYF

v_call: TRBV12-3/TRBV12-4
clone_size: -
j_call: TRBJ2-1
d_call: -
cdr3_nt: TGTGCCAGCACCAAGGGGCGAAGCAATGAGCAGTTCTTC
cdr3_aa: CASTKGRSNEQFF

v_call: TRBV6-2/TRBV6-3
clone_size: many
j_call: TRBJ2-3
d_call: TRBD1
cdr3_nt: TGTGCCAGCATTACCGAGACAGGGTCAACGCAGTATTTT
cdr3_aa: CASITETGSTQYF

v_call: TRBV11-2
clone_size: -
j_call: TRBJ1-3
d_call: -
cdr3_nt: TGTGCCAGCAGCTTAGCGGCAGGGGTTGGAAACACCATATATTTT
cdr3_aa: CASSLAAGVGNTIYF

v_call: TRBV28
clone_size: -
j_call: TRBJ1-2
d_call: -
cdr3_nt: TGTGCCAGCGCCGTACCGGGGTCCAACTATGGCTACACCTTC
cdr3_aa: CASAVPGSNYGYTF

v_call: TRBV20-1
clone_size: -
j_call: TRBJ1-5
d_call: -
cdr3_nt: TGCAGTGCCCCGGACGGAGAGAAGGGCAATCAGCCCCAGCATTTT
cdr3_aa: CSAPDGEKGNQPQHF

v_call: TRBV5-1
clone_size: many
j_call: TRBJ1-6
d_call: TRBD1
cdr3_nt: TGCGCCAGCAGAAGGGATACAGGGGGCGGCTCACCCCTCCACTTT
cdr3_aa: CASRRDTGGGSPLHF

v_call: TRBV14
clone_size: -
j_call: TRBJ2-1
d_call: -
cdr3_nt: TGTGTCAGCAGCCATATACAGGGAGGCTCCTACAATGAGCAGTTCTTC
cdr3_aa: CVSSHIQGGSYNEQFF

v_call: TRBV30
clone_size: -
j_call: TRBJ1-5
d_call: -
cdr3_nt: TGTGCCTGCGCTGGGGAGGACCAGCCCCAGCATTTT
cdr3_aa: CACAGEDQPQHF

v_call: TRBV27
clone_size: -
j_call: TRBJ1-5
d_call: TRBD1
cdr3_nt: TGTGCCAGCCGCGGGACAGGGGGAGCCGGGGGCAATCAGCCCCAGCATTTT
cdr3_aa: CASRGTGGAGGNQPQHF

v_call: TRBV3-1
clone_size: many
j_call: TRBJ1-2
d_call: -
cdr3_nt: TGTGCCAGCAGCCAAGCGGGTGAAGGGCGAAGCTATGGCTACACCTTC
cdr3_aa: CASSQAGEGRSYGYTF

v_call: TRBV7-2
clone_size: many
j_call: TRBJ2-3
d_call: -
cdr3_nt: TGTGCCAGCAGCTTTAGGGCGGGGGCGAGCACAGATACGCAGTATTTT
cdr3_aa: CASSFRAGASTDTQYF

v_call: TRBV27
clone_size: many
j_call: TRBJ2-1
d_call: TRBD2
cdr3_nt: TGTGCCAGCAGTTTAGTAAATCTAGCGGGGGATTACAATGAGCAGTTCTTC
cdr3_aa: CASSLVNLAGDYNEQFF

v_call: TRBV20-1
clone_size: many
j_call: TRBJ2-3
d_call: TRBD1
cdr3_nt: TGCAGTGCCCCGGACAGGGGACTCACAGATACGCAGTATTTT
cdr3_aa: CSAPDRGLTDTQYF

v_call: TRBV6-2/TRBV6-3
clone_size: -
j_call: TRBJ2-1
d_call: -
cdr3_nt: TGTGCCAGCAGTTATGCTGTTGGGCAGGGAAGCCATGAGCAGTTCTTC
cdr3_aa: CASSYAVGQGSHEQFF

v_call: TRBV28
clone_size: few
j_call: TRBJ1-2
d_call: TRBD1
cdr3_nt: TGTGCCAGCAGGTTACAGGGGGAGGGAGGCTACACCTTC
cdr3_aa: CASRLQGEGGYTF

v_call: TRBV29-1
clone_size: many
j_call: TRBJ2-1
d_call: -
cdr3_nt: TGCAGCGTTGAAGATACGTACAGGTACAATGAGCAGTTCTTC
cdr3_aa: CSVEDTYRYNEQFF

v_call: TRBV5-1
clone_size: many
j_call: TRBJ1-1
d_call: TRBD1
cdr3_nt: TGCGCCAGCACAGGGGGCTGGAACACTGAAGCTTTCTTT
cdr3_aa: CASTGGWNTEAFF

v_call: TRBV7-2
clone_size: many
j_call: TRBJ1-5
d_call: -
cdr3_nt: TGTGCCAGCAGCGTAACCTATAGCAATCAGCCCCAGCATTTT
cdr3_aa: CASSVTYSNQPQHF

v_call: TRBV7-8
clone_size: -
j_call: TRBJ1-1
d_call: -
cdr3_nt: TGTGCCAGCAGCCCCCCGAGTCGGGGGTTCAACACTGAAGCTTTCTTT
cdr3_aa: CASSPPSRGFNTEAFF

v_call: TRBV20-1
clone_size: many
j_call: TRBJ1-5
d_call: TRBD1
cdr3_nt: TGCAGTGCTAGATATTCGACAGGGGGCTTGAAGGATCAGCCCCAGCATTTT
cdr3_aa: CSARYSTGGLKDQPQHF

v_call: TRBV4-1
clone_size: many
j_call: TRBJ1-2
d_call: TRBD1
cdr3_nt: TGCGCCAGCAGCCAAGATCTTCCTGGACAGGGGCCTTATGGCTACACCTTC
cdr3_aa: CASSQDLPGQGPYGYTF

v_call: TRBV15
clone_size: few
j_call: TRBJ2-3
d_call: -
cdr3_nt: TGTGCCACCAGCAAAAAAAGGGCGGGGACAGATACGCAGTATTTT
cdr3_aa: CATSKKRAGTDTQYF

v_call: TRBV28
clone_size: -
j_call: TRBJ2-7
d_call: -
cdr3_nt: TGTGCCAGCAGGGGTCAGGGGAGCTACAATGAGCAGTACTTC
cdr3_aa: CASRGQGSYNEQYF